The 20 T cell receptor beta chains below come from one sample, sequenced in a study of shared clonotypes between healthy human individuals. CD45RO-negative CD8 cells positively selected for CCR7 made up the naive population, which excluded terminally differentiated effector memory CD45RA+ cells. Sequenced by immunoSEQ multiplex PCR; TCRdb stores in-frame clones only, minus some. The table lists more than 2 million clones, about 95% of them singletons. The sequenced sample consisted of naive CD8+ T cells sorted from blood. The receptors here all came from a man aged 18 to 29 in good health.

On this clone: This CDR3 is also generated by other DNA sequences in the sample. The chain has TRBV16 and TRBJ2-7, with unresolved D. The CDR3 is made up of 15 amino acids. Germline CDR1 reads KGHSY; CDR2 reads FQNENV. V lost 0 bases to trimming and J lost 0 bases, with 9 bases between them. The CDR3 region has the DNA TGTGCCAGCAGCCAATCGGCGGCGAGCTCCTACGAGCAGTACTTC. Translated, it gives CASSQSAASSYEQYF.

This clone has a single count. The sample has other DNA sequences that encode this CDR3 too. The chain has TRBV30 and TRBJ2-5; D is unclear. With 0 bases removed from V and 4 bases from J, the gap between germline ends came to 6 bases. Per the germline V gene, CDR1 is GTSNPN and CDR2 is SVGIG (reference sequence). The CDR3 totals 12 residues. CDR3 coding DNA: TGTGCCTGGAGTGTACTGGGAGAGACCCAGTACTTC. Its translation is CAWSVLGETQYF.

The V gene is TRBV7-9, the J gene TRBJ2-1; D unresolved. The CDR3 extends over 12 amino acids. Per germline, CDR1 SEHNR and CDR2 FQNEAQ (reference sequence). Trimming stripped 2 bases from V and 7 bases from J, with 6 bases between. The chain's CDR3 is CASSLHTNEQFF. CDR3 nucleotide sequence: TGTGCCAGCAGCTTACACACAAATGAGCAGTTCTTC.

V usage is TRBV4-1 and J usage is TRBJ2-6; D remains unclear. Trimming left V 4 bases short and J 2 bases short, with 6 bases between. CDR1 is MGHRA and CDR2 is YSYEKL in the germline V gene. This CDR3 comprises 14 residues. The CDR3 is CASSRDPGANVLTF. DNA of the CDR3: TGCGCCAGCAGCCGGGATCCTGGGGCCAACGTCCTGACTTTC.

The rearrangement joins TRBV28 to TRBJ2-1; D is ambiguous. V was cut by 4 bases and J by 10 bases, with 20 bases left in between. The CDR3 is 15 residues long. Germline lookup yields CDR1 MDHEN and CDR2 SYDVKM. The CDR3 DNA is TGTGCCAGCAGTTCTCCGACCCCCGACTTCAACGAGCAGTTCTTC. Its protein is CASSSPTPDFNEQFF.

The rearrangement uses TRBV7-2 and TRBJ2-2; 11 positions match TRBD1. The length of the CDR3 is 18 residues. In germline, CDR1 is SGHTA, CDR2 FQGNSA. After removal of 5 bases from V and 4 bases from J, the junction contained 12 bases not matched to a gene. In DNA form, the CDR3 reads TGTGCCAGCAGCCCGGCCGTGCCGGGACAGGGGGGCACCGGGGAGCTGTTTTTT. Amino acid sequence: CASSPAVPGQGGTGELFF.

This clone has a single count. V usage is TRBV30 and J usage is TRBJ1-2; a weak D match, TRBD1 (5 bases). Looked up from germline, CDR1 is GTSNPN and CDR2 is SVGIG (reference sequence). The CDR3 is made up of 13 amino acids. Trimming left V 0 bases short and J 8 bases short, with 13 bases between. The CDR3 DNA reads as TGTGCCTGGAGTGTAGGAGGGGAGCGAGGCTACACCTTC. Protein sequence: CAWSVGGERGYTF. The full variable domain, rest sourced from reference TRBV30 and TRBJ1-2, is SQTIHQWPATLVQPVGSPLSLECTVEGTSNPNLYWYRQAAGRGLQLLFYSVGIGQISSEVPQNLSASRPQDRQFILSSKKLLLSDSGFYLCAWSVGGERGYTFGSGTRLTVV.

This clone appeared a single time. The chain combines TRBV19 with TRBJ1-5; no firm D call. V dropped 7 bases and J dropped 5 bases, with 24 bases sitting between them. This CDR3 comprises 17 residues. Germline CDR1 LNHDA, CDR2 SQIVND (reference sequence). CDR3 amino acids: CASNLVYGPPDDQPQHF. The CDR3 bases are TGTGCCAGTAATCTTGTTTACGGGCCTCCGGACGATCAGCCCCAGCATTTT.

The CDR3 loop is CSVVRAGASYEQYF. The CDR3 bases are TGCAGCGTAGTTAGGGCAGGGGCCTCCTACGAGCAGTACTTC. This chain joins TRBV29-1 and TRBJ2-7; tentative D call: TRBD1 (6 bases). Per the germline V gene, CDR1 is SQVTM and CDR2 is ANQGSEA. V was pared by 6 bases and J by 0 bases, with 15 bases between. CDR3 length: 14 residues.

The V and J genes are TRBV6-5 and TRBJ1-3, with no clear D. CDR1 and CDR2 from the germline V gene are MNHEY and SVGAGI. V gave up 2 bases and J gave up 0 bases, with 5 bases separating them. The CDR3 is made up of 14 amino acids. The CDR3 is CASSYMGSGNTIYF. The CDR3 DNA follows: TGTGCCAGCAGTTACATGGGCTCTGGAAACACCATATATTTT.

V is TRBV10-2 and J is TRBJ1-6, with D uncertain. The CDR3 loop spans 12 amino acids. Germline CDR1 reads WSHSY; CDR2 reads SAAADI. Trimming stripped 5 bases from V and 7 bases from J, with 6 bases between. This chain's CDR3 is CASSIVNSPLHF. The CDR3 DNA follows: TGCGCCAGCAGTATCGTCAATTCACCCCTCCACTTT.

The J gene is TRBJ2-5, the V gene TRBV29-1; possible D gene TRBD2, 5 bases. CDR3 size: 13 residues. V dropped 6 bases and J dropped 0 bases, with 11 bases sitting between them. Germline V gene sequence: CDR1 SQVTM, CDR2 ANQGSEA. CDR3 bases: TGCAGCGTCTTGACTAAGTACCAAGAGACCCAGTACTTC. It specifies CSVLTKYQETQYF.

This chain joins TRBV18 and TRBJ2-1; 10 bases fit TRBD2. Trimming took 1 base from V and 5 from J; bases not matched to a gene: 5. The CDR3 runs to 16 residues. Per the germline V gene, CDR1 is KGHSH and CDR2 is LQKENI. Written as DNA, the CDR3 is TGTGCCAGCTCACCACTGTGGACTAGCGGAAACAATGAGCAGTTCTTC. Translating gives CASSPLWTSGNNEQFF. The whole variable domain, remainder taken from reference TRBV18 and TRBJ2-1, is NAGVMQNPRHLVRRRGQEARLRCSPMKGHSHVYWYRQLPEEGLKFMVYLQKENIIDESGMPKERFSAEFPKEGPSILRIQQVVRGDSAAYFCASSPLWTSGNNEQFFGPGTRLTVL.

This clone was counted only a few times. This sample includes further DNA sequences coding for the same CDR3. CDR3 sequence: CASSLYNEQFF. DNA of the CDR3: TGTGCCAGCAGCTTATACAATGAGCAGTTCTTC. This sequence joins TRBV6-5 and TRBJ2-1; unclear D gene. The CDR3 totals 11 residues. Trimming took off 6 bases at V and 4 bases at J, with 4 bases between the two ends. Germline assignment: CDR1 MNHEY and CDR2 SVGAGI.

The genes are TRBV7-3 and TRBJ2-2, with D tentatively TRBD1 or TRBD2 (5 bases each). Germline values: CDR1 SGHTA, CDR2 FQGTGA. The ends were cut back, 5 bases at V and 2 bases at J, with 12 bases in the middle. The CDR3 consists of 15 residues. The CDR3 reads CASSPGTLNTGELFF. In DNA form, the CDR3 reads TGTGCCAGCAGCCCAGGGACCCTTAACACCGGGGAGCTGTTTTTT.

A few counts support this clone. The chain joins TRBV11-1 to TRBJ2-3; D ambiguous. Looked up from germline, CDR1 is SGHAT and CDR2 is FQDESV (reference sequence). This CDR3 is 11 amino acids long. Trimming removed 3 bases at V and 2 bases at J, with 0 bases between. CDR3 sequence (DNA): TGTGCCAGCAGCTTCACAGATACGCAGTATTTT. Protein: CASSFTDTQYF.

The genes are TRBV4-1 and TRBJ1-5; 8 nucleotides agree with TRBD1. Per the germline V gene, CDR1 is MGHRA and CDR2 is YSYEKL. V shed 2 bases, J shed 2 bases, and the junction held 11 bases outside the gene matches. The CDR3 sequence is 18 residues long. The CDR3 here is CASSQSPPGGQGNQPQHF. CDR3 DNA sequence: TGCGCCAGCAGCCAAAGCCCACCAGGGGGCCAGGGCAATCAGCCCCAGCATTTT.

A note on this clone: The sample holds other DNA sequences that translate to the same CDR3. The V and J genes are TRBV7-9 and TRBJ1-2; D is undetermined. The germline V gene has CDR1 SEHNR and CDR2 FQNEAQ (reference sequence). The V end was cut by 1 base, the J end by 4 bases, with 10 bases between. CDR3 size: 14 residues. As DNA, the CDR3 is TGTGCCAGCAGCTTAGTGTCGTTGCCCTATGGCTACACCTTC. It yields the protein CASSLVSLPYGYTF.

This rearrangement joins TRBV19 to TRBJ1-2, with D possibly being TRBD1 (6 bases). CDR1 LNHDA and CDR2 SQIVND come from the germline V gene (reference sequence). The CDR3 is made up of 13 amino acids. The V end was cut by 7 bases, the J end by 4 bases, with 13 bases between. CDR3 DNA sequence: TGTGCCAGTAAGGCAGGGGATTCCTATGGCTACACCTTC. Translated, it gives CASKAGDSYGYTF.

The rearrangement links TRBV6-1 to TRBJ1-4; D perhaps matches TRBD1 (5 bases). Trimming took 2 bases from V and 11 from J, leaving 9 bases between them. Germline CDR1 and CDR2: MNHNS and SASEGT. The CDR3 consists of 12 residues. DNA of the CDR3: TGTGCCAGCAGTGAATTGGGGGGGAAACTGTTTTTT. Translated: CASSELGGKLFF.